This TCR beta chain stems from a study of T cell responses to AZD1222 COVID-19 vaccine. Study conclusions and caveats: Clonal diversity was possibly underestimated; the donors were predominantly white British and more often female. Baseline seropositivity characterized only a handful of AZD1222 recipients. Spike-spanning, vaccine-associated CD4 TCRs were dominant at 160-218 and 743-854.

Generated by immunoSEQ multiplex PCR, the TCRdb table keeps only in-frame clones and is missing some. The table has 80,000 or so clones, 70% to 80% seen once; the top ten hold approximately 30%. Comment on this clone: Its matching antigen is unknown.

The TCR sequence derives from an adult who received the MenACWY meningococcal vaccine as a control. This specimen was peripheral blood, taken 28 days after the second dose of the MenACWY control vaccine.

The CDR3: CASSAPPGQGYNEQFF. Here the CDR3 DNA reads TGTGCCAGCAGTGCCCCACCGGGACAGGGCTACAATGAGCAGTTCTTC. The genes are TRBV6-1 and TRBJ2-1; 9 bases are shared with TRBD1. The CDR3 is 16 residues long. J gave up 3 bases and V 4 bases, and 7 bases lay outside the gene matches. CDR1 is MNHNS, CDR2 SASEGT, per germline.